This T cell receptor (beta chain) was documented in a study of blood T cell repertoires in COVID-19. The assay was immunoSEQ multiplex PCR, and TCRdb's table has in-frame clones only and misses some. The table has under 75,000 clones, less than 75% seen once. The germline gives CDR1 LNHDA, CDR2 SQIVND (reference sequence). The CDR3 runs 17 residues. Losses at the gene ends were 5 bases for V and 5 bases for J; bases not matched to a gene: 11. The sample was peripheral blood. The chain uses TRBV19 and TRBJ1-6; TRBD1 aligns across 8 bases. The receptor comes from a woman in her fifties or sixties with active or convalescent COVID-19. CDR3 DNA: TGTGCCAGTAGTCCCCGGACAGGGAACCTTAATAATTCACCCCTCCACTTT. Its translation: CASSPRTGNLNNSPLHF. Looking up the rest from reference TRBV19 and TRBJ1-6 gives the full variable domain: DGGITQSPKYLFRKEGQNVTLSCEQNLNHDAMYWYRQDPGQGLRLIYYSQIVNDFQKGDIAEGYSVSREKKESFPLTVTSAQKNPTAFYLCASSPRTGNLNNSPLHFGNGTRLTVT.